These T cell receptor beta chains were read from a single sample in a study of blood T cell repertoires in COVID-19. This table comes from immunoSEQ multiplex PCR, and its TCRdb copy is limited to in-frame clones, with some not included. The table records about 260,000 clones, approximately 89% of them present only once. The specimen sequenced was peripheral blood. Receptors originate from a woman in her 70s with COVID-19, enrolled during active disease. CDR3s include the opening cysteine and the closing phenylalanine or tryptophan. A D gene is named only where the DNA matches it firmly. Not all rows give a size; the values are once, few, many and, for expanded clones, a class.

NA	TRBV9	TRBJ2-7	NA	TGTGCCAGCAGCGTAGGCGGTTCCTCCTACGAGCAGTACTTC	CASSVGGSSYEQYF
once	TRBV6-5	TRBJ1-1	NA	TGTGCCAGCAGTTACGGCAGGGATTACACTGAAGCTTTCTTT	CASSYGRDYTEAFF
NA	TRBV4-1	TRBJ2-3	NA	TGCGCCAGCAGCCAAGATGGCAGGGACACAGATACGCAGTATTTT	CASSQDGRDTDTQYF
few	TRBV5-1	TRBJ2-7	TRBD1	TGCGCCAGCAGCTTACAGGGGTACGAGCAGTACTTC	CASSLQGYEQYF
NA	TRBV3-1/TRBV3-2	TRBJ2-3	TRBD1	TGTGCCAGCAGCCAGACAGGGGCTAGCACAGATACGCAGTATTTT	CASSQTGASTDTQYF
NA	TRBV21-1	TRBJ2-2	NA	TGTGCCACCGATACCCCGTGGCCGCTTCCCACCGGGGAGCTGTTTTTT	CATDTPWPLPTGELFF
once	TRBV7-2	TRBJ1-6	NA	TGTGCCAGCAGCTTAGACCTACGTCCGAAGACCTATAATTCACCCCTCCACTTT	CASSLDLRPKTYNSPLHF
NA	TRBV5-6	TRBJ2-3	TRBD1	TGTGCCAGCAGCTTGGTTAAGACAGGGAAATCCACAGATACGCAGTATTTT	CASSLVKTGKSTDTQYF
NA	TRBV6-1	TRBJ1-5	TRBD1	TGTGCCAGCAGTGGGACAGGGACAAGGGCTCAGCCCCAGCATTTT	CASSGTGTRAQPQHF
NA	TRBV2	TRBJ2-1	NA	TGTGCCAGCACTTCAGGGGTGAACAATGAGCAGTTCTTC	CASTSGVNNEQFF
NA	TRBV7-2	TRBJ2-1	TRBD2	TGTGCCAGCAGCTTAAGCGCGGGAGGGCGCAATGAGCAGTTCTTC	CASSLSAGGRNEQFF
NA	TRBV6-2/TRBV6-3	TRBJ2-7	TRBD1	TGTGCCAGCAGTTGGACAGGGGTTAGCGAGCAGTACTTC	CASSWTGVSEQYF
NA	TRBV3-1/TRBV3-2	TRBJ1-2	TRBD1	TGTGCCAGCAGCCCGGACAGGGTCGATGGCTACACCTTC	CASSPDRVDGYTF
NA	TRBV20-1	TRBJ2-7	NA	TGCAGTGCGTACACAGGGAACGAGCAGTACTTC	CSAYTGNEQYF
NA	TRBV5-8	TRBJ2-1	NA	TGTGCCAGCAGACAGGGTAGAATTGAGCAGTTCTTC	CASRQGRIEQFF
NA	TRBV18	TRBJ2-4	NA	TGTGCCAGCTCACCACCGTCCGGAAACATTCAGTACTTC	CASSPPSGNIQYF
NA	TRBV3-1/TRBV3-2	TRBJ2-7	NA	TGTGCCAGCAGCCAAGGACAGAACTACGAGCAGTACTTC	CASSQGQNYEQYF
NA	TRBV27	TRBJ1-6	NA	TGTGCCAGCAGTTTTCGAAGGAGGGAGGATTCACCCCTCCACTTT	CASSFRRREDSPLHF
NA	TRBV3-1/TRBV3-2	TRBJ1-1	NA	TGTGCCAGCAGCCAGGAAGGGGGAGGGGAAGCTTTCTTT	CASSQEGGGEAFF
NA	TRBV7-3	TRBJ2-2	TRBD1	TGTGCCAGCGCACCCTCAGGGGGATACAGGGAGCTGTTTTTT	CASAPSGGYRELFF
NA	TRBV19	TRBJ2-1	NA	TGTGCCAGTAGTAACGGGGTCAGCTCCTACAATGAGCAGTTCTTC	CASSNGVSSYNEQFF
NA	TRBV3-1/TRBV3-2	TRBJ2-1	NA	TGTGCCAGCAGCCAAGATACATGGTGGACTACCTACTACAATGAGCAGTTCTTC	CASSQDTWWTTYYNEQFF
NA	TRBV7-9	TRBJ2-7	TRBD1	TGTGCCAGCAGCCACGGGACAGGGAACGAGCAGTACTTC	CASSHGTGNEQYF
NA	TRBV6-2/TRBV6-3	TRBJ1-5	NA	TGTGCCAGCAGTTACTCTGGGGGGGGTCAGCCCCAGCATTTT	CASSYSGGGQPQHF
once	TRBV7-9	TRBJ1-1	TRBD1	TGTGCCAGCAGCGACAGGGTAGGATGGACTGAAGCTTTCTTT	CASSDRVGWTEAFF
NA	TRBV3-1/TRBV3-2	TRBJ1-1	NA	TGTGCCAGCAGCCATTCGGACAGTGAAGCTTTCTTT	CASSHSDSEAFF
NA	TRBV18	TRBJ2-7	NA	TGTGCCAGCTCACCGGGGCTCGAGGAGCAGTACTTC	CASSPGLEEQYF
NA	TRBV5-4	TRBJ1-2	NA	TGTGCCAGCAGCTTGGTCCCCGCCCCAGCGGATGGCTACACCTTC	CASSLVPAPADGYTF
NA	TRBV5-1	TRBJ1-1	NA	TGCGCCAGCAGCTTGGATACGGGTGGGAACACTGAAGCTTTCTTT	CASSLDTGGNTEAFF
NA	TRBV6-5	TRBJ2-4	TRBD1	TGTGCCAGCAGTCAAAGTAGGACAGGACTCGGCATTCAGTACTTC	CASSQSRTGLGIQYF
NA	TRBV28	TRBJ1-5	TRBD1	TGTGCCAGCAGGAAACAGGGGGAGGTGCAGCCCCAGCATTTT	CASRKQGEVQPQHF
NA	TRBV28	TRBJ1-2	NA	TGTGCCAGCAGTTTACACGGTACTAACTATGGCTACACCTTC	CASSLHGTNYGYTF
NA	TRBV28	TRBJ1-2	NA	TGTGCCAGCAGTTTTCCACAAAATCAATATGGCTACACCTTC	CASSFPQNQYGYTF
NA	TRBV5-1	TRBJ1-1	NA	TGCGCCAGCAGTTCAAGGGGCTACACTGAAGCTTTCTTT	CASSSRGYTEAFF
NA	TRBV7-9	TRBJ1-4	TRBD1	TGTGCCAGCAGCGCGACAGGGGGGGATGAAAAACTGTTTTTT	CASSATGGDEKLFF
NA	TRBV2	TRBJ2-5	NA	TGTGCCAGCAGGTGGGGGGTAAGAGAGACCCAGTACTTC	CASRWGVRETQYF
NA	TRBV18	TRBJ1-1	TRBD1	TGTGCCAGCTCACCACCTTGGGACAGTGAAGCTTTCTTT	CASSPPWDSEAFF
NA	TRBV18	TRBJ2-1	NA	TGTGCCAGCTCACCCACCCCGAGGGCTTTGAATGAGCAGTTCTTC	CASSPTPRALNEQFF
NA	TRBV7-7	TRBJ2-7	TRBD1	TGTGCCAGCAGCCAAAACAGGGGTACGGCCTACGAGCAGTACTTC	CASSQNRGTAYEQYF
NA	TRBV11-2	TRBJ2-7	TRBD2	TGTGCCAGCAGCCGGTCCCTAGCGGGAGGGTCCGAGCAGTACTTC	CASSRSLAGGSEQYF
once	TRBV11-2	TRBJ1-5	TRBD1	TGTGCCAGCAGCTTAGCGGGGACAGGGTTGCGGCCCCAGCATTTT	CASSLAGTGLRPQHF
once	TRBV15	TRBJ2-2	NA	TGTGCCACCAGCAGGCGAGGGAACACCGGGGAGCTGTTTTTT	CATSRRGNTGELFF
NA	TRBV4-2	TRBJ1-6	TRBD1	TGTGCCAGCAGCCAAGTCTCGGACAGGAATTCACCCCTCCACTTT	CASSQVSDRNSPLHF
NA	TRBV15	TRBJ1-4	NA	TGTGCCACCAGCAAATTCGGGGAGGCAAAACTGTTTTTT	CATSKFGEAKLFF
NA	TRBV19	TRBJ2-3	NA	TGTGCCAGTAGTCAGGGATCGTCCGATACGCAGTATTTT	CASSQGSSDTQYF
NA	TRBV28	TRBJ1-2	TRBD1	TGTGCCAGCAGTTTTCAGGGGGCTGAGGGTGGCTACACCTTC	CASSFQGAEGGYTF
NA	TRBV6-1	TRBJ2-1	TRBD2	TGTGCCAGCAGTGAGCTTAGCGGGAGGGCCGGGAATGAGCAGTTCTTC	CASSELSGRAGNEQFF
few	TRBV5-5	TRBJ1-5	NA	TGTGCCAGCACCGGAGGGGCTTCGGGCAATCAGCCCCAGCATTTT	CASTGGASGNQPQHF